This TCR beta chain was sequenced during a study of technical replicates of blood from a few donors. Looked up from germline, CDR1 is SGHRS and CDR2 is YFSETQ. Trimming removed 2 bases at V and 2 bases at J, with 10 bases between. The CDR3 sequence is 14 residues long. This table comes from immunoSEQ multiplex PCR, and its TCRdb copy is limited to in-frame clones, with some not included. The table shows around 15,000 clones, with 82% occurring only once. Sequences were obtained from PBMCs. The source of this sequence is a human donor in good health. Some clones in this sample may be carry-over from other donors' samples. V is TRBV5-1 and J is TRBJ1-2; the D gene is possibly TRBD1 (5 bases). In DNA, the CDR3 is TGCGCCAGCAGCTTTAACGGGGGAAACTATGGCTACACCTTC. It encodes CASSFNGGNYGYTF.